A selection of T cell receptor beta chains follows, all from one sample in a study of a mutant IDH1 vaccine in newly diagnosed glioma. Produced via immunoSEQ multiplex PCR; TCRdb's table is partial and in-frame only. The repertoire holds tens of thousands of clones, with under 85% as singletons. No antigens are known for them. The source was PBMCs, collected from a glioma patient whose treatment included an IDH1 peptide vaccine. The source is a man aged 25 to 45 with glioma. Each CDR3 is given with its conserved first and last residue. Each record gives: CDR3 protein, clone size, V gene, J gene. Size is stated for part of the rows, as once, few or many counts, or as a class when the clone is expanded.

cdr3_aa: CASSQQASHIAETQYF
clone_size: .
v_call: TRBV4-2
j_call: TRBJ2-5

cdr3_aa: CASRKQGLAYEQYF
clone_size: .
v_call: TRBV28
j_call: TRBJ2-7

cdr3_aa: CASSPRKVSGEPQHF
clone_size: once
v_call: TRBV5-5
j_call: TRBJ1-5

cdr3_aa: CASSLGEPRKGEKLFF
clone_size: .
v_call: TRBV5-1
j_call: TRBJ1-4

cdr3_aa: CSVEDRFEAFF
clone_size: few
v_call: TRBV29-1
j_call: TRBJ1-1

cdr3_aa: CASSQRVNTEAFF
clone_size: .
v_call: TRBV7-6
j_call: TRBJ1-1

cdr3_aa: CASSVEDTGPNTEAFF
clone_size: few
v_call: TRBV9
j_call: TRBJ1-1

cdr3_aa: CSVERASTNTGELFF
clone_size: .
v_call: TRBV29-1
j_call: TRBJ2-2

cdr3_aa: CASSLEGTAEAFF
clone_size: .
v_call: TRBV28
j_call: TRBJ1-1

cdr3_aa: CASSPLMNTEAFF
clone_size: few
v_call: TRBV7-9
j_call: TRBJ1-1

cdr3_aa: CASGLVLGLIGMNTEAFF
clone_size: .
v_call: TRBV12-5
j_call: TRBJ1-1